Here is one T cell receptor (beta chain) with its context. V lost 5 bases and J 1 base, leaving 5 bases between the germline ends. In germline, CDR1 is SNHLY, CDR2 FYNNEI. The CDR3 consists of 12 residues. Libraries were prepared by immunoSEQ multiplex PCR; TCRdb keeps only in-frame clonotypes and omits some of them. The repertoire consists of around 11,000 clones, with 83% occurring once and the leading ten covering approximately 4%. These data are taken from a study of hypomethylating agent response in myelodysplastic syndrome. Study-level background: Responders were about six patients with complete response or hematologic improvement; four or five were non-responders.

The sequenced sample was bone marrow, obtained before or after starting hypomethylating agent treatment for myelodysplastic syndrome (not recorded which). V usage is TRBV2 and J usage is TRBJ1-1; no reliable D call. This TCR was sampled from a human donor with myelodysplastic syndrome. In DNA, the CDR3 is TGTGCCAGCAGTCTCAGGAACACTGAAGCTTTCTTT. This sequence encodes CASSLRNTEAFF.